This T cell receptor beta chain was captured by sequencing in a study of T cell changes during pregnancy in multiple sclerosis. The table came from immunoSEQ multiplex PCR; TCRdb's copy has only in-frame clones and leaves some out. The sample yields approximately 63,000 clones, 91% seen once. Germline values: CDR1 PRHDT, CDR2 FYEKMQ (reference sequence). This CDR3 contains 15 residues. V lost 5 bases and J 0 bases, leaving 12 bases between the germline ends. Sequenced here: peripheral blood, sampled in the third trimester of pregnancy. The sequence came from a female donor in good health, enrolled as a control in a pregnancy study. The chain carries TRBV13 and TRBJ2-3; weak D call: TRBD1 (6 bases). The CDR3: CASSPGHPSTDTQYF. Here the CDR3 DNA reads TGTGCCAGCAGCCCGGGACATCCGAGCACAGATACGCAGTATTTT.